The 18 T cell receptor beta chains in this list originate from one sample, sequenced in a study of Ad26.COV2.S vaccination and SARS-CoV-2 variants. Sample treatment: roughly 18 received Ad26.COV2.S at low or high dose, single or two shots; 5 received placebo; per-sample allocation not given. Repertoires come from day 63 after the first vaccine or placebo injection. Assay used: immunoSEQ multiplex PCR; TCRdb lists only in-frame clones, some missing. The table lists about 400,000 clones, 83% of them singletons. Here the sequenced sample was peripheral blood, taken in a trial of Ad26.COV2.S vaccine versus placebo. All receptors derive from a person between 18 and 60 years old who received the Ad26.COV2.S COVID-19 vaccine or a placebo.

The rearrangement joins TRBV12-3 or TRBV12-4 to TRBJ2-4, with no clear D. Trimming left V 3 bases short and J 4 bases short, with 7 bases between. This CDR3 region has 13 residues. The CDR3 reads CASSFPGKNIQYF. The CDR3 DNA reads as TGTGCCAGCAGTTTTCCCGGTAAAAACATTCAGTACTTC.

This CDR3 reads CASSPQGENTGELFF. The CDR3 nucleotides are TGTGCCAGCTCACCGCAGGGTGAGAACACCGGGGAGCTGTTTTTT. The genes are TRBV18 and TRBJ2-2; maybe TRBD1 (5 bases). Germline CDR1 reads KGHSH; CDR2 reads LQKENI. The CDR3 contains 15 residues. V shed 3 bases and J shed 1 base, with 9 bases lying between them.

This clone came up a few times. This chain links TRBV27 with TRBJ2-7; D uncertain. Germline V lookup: CDR1 MNHEY, CDR2 SMNVEV (reference sequence). CDR3 length equals 15 residues. The V and J ends lost 3 bases and 3 bases respectively, with 15 bases between them. CDR3 amino acids: CASSLWGNDLYEQYF. The CDR3 DNA is TGTGCCAGCAGTTTGTGGGGAAATGATCTCTACGAGCAGTACTTC.

V gene TRBV18 combines with J gene TRBJ1-1; TRBD1 might be the D (5 bases). The germline V gene encodes CDR1 KGHSH and CDR2 LQKENI. V was pared by 1 base and J by 2 bases, with 14 bases between. The CDR3 is made up of 16 amino acids. Written as DNA, the CDR3 is TGTGCCAGCTCACCACGGGACCGACCTGCCAACACTGAAGCTTTCTTT. Translated, it gives CASSPRDRPANTEAFF.

This chain links TRBV11-3 with TRBJ2-2; tentatively, D is TRBD2 (6 bases). From germline, CDR1 is SGHNT and CDR2 YENEEA. The length of the CDR3 is 16 residues. Deletions cut 4 bases from V and 1 base from J, with 13 bases between. The CDR3 sequence: CASSSGVVRNTGELFF. The CDR3 DNA reads as TGTGCCAGCAGCTCGGGGGTAGTGAGGAACACCGGGGAGCTGTTTTTT.

V is TRBV5-4 and J is TRBJ2-7; 9 bases agree with TRBD1. The length of the CDR3 is 13 residues. Germline CDR1 is SGHNT and CDR2 is YYREEE (reference sequence). J lost 1 base, V lost 7 bases, and 3 bases had no gene match. In DNA, the CDR3 is TGTGCCAGCTGGGACAGGGCATCCTACGAGCAGTACTTC. Residues: CASWDRASYEQYF.

This chain connects TRBV29-1 to TRBJ2-7; 8 positions agree with TRBD2. Germline lookup yields CDR1 SQVTM and CDR2 ANQGSEA. V trimming: 8 bases; J trimming: 7 bases; junction bases outside the gene matches: 19. The CDR3 loop spans 15 amino acids. CDR3 in amino acids: CSIQRSGGAPIEQYF. CDR3 DNA sequence: TGCAGCATCCAGAGAAGCGGGGGCGCCCCCATAGAGCAGTACTTC.

The chain joins TRBV2 to TRBJ1-5; D gene ambiguous. Trimming left V 6 bases short and J 0 bases short, with 3 bases between. Per the germline V gene, CDR1 is SNHLY and CDR2 is FYNNEI. The length of the CDR3 is 12 residues. The CDR3, as DNA: TGTGCCAGCAGAAGTAGCAATCAGCCCCAGCATTTT. This gives the protein CASRSSNQPQHF.

V and J are TRBV7-3 and TRBJ2-7; 10 bases fit TRBD1. The CDR3 is made up of 18 amino acids. The germline V gene encodes CDR1 SGHTA and CDR2 FQGTGA. J lost 7 bases, V lost 2 bases, and 17 bases had no gene match. Here the CDR3 reads CASSLWVPGQGSPWEQYF. The CDR3 DNA reads as TGTGCCAGCAGCTTATGGGTCCCGGGACAGGGGTCCCCCTGGGAGCAGTACTTC.

In DNA, the CDR3 is TGTGCCAGCAGTGAAGCGCTTTATAGAGGACATAGGGGCTACACCTTC. As protein: CASSEALYRGHRGYTF. The chain has TRBV2 and TRBJ1-2; D is possibly TRBD1 (5 bases). From germline, CDR1 is SNHLY and CDR2 FYNNEI. The CDR3 runs 16 residues. V was cut by 0 bases and J by 8 bases, with 19 bases left in between.

Concerning this clone: Other nucleotide sequences from this sample produce the same CDR3. This chain links TRBV5-1 with TRBJ2-7; no firm D call. Germline lookup yields CDR1 SGHRS and CDR2 YFSETQ. Trimming took off 4 bases at V and 0 bases at J, with 8 bases between the two ends. The CDR3 is made up of 13 amino acids. The CDR3 reads CASSPPSSYEQYF. In nucleotides, the CDR3 is TGCGCCAGCAGCCCACCTAGCTCCTACGAGCAGTACTTC.

The chain is built from TRBV7-7 and TRBJ2-5, with 13 nucleotides matching TRBD2. The CDR3 is 17 amino acids. Germline V gives CDR1 SSHAT, CDR2 FNYEAQ (reference sequence). V trimming: 0 bases; J trimming: 5 bases; junction bases outside the gene matches: 6. CDR3 amino acids: CASSLAGTSGNMETQYF. In nucleotides, the CDR3 is TGTGCCAGCAGCTTAGCGGGGACTAGCGGGAATATGGAGACCCAGTACTTC.

This sequence joins TRBV7-3 and TRBJ2-2; 13 nucleotides align to TRBD2. Germline CDR1 and CDR2: SGHTA and FQGTGA. J gave up 6 bases and V 5 bases, and 3 bases lay outside the gene matches. The CDR3 sequence is 15 residues long. The CDR3 region has the DNA TGTGCCAGCAGCCCACTAGCGGGAGGGCCCGGGGAGCTGTTTTTT. Its translation is CASSPLAGGPGELFF.

V gene TRBV3-1 (or the pseudogene TRBV3-2) combines with J gene TRBJ2-2; D is possibly TRBD1 or TRBD2 (5 bases each). This CDR3 is built from 14 residues. Looked up from germline, CDR1 is LGHDT and CDR2 is YNNKEL (reference sequence). V was clipped by 7 bases and J by 3 bases, with 12 bases between them. The CDR3 region has the DNA TGTGCCAGCACCCTAGGGGAGTACACCGGGGAGCTGTTTTTT. This sequence encodes CASTLGEYTGELFF.

V is TRBV9 and J is TRBJ2-1; D uncertain. Germline CDR1 reads SGDLS; CDR2 reads YYNGEE. The CDR3 is made up of 11 amino acids. Trimming stripped 3 bases from V and 9 bases from J, with 7 bases between. CDR3: CASSAMGEQFF. The CDR3 DNA is TGTGCCAGCAGCGCTATGGGTGAGCAGTTCTTC.

The rearrangement uses TRBV19 and TRBJ2-2, with D possibly called TRBD1 or TRBD2 (5 bases each). Germline CDR1 is LNHDA and CDR2 is SQIVND (reference sequence). This CDR3 spans 13 amino acids. The germline V and J ends were trimmed by 7 bases and 6 bases, with 12 bases remaining between them. The CDR3 nucleotides read TGTGCCAGTACCCCTGGGGGAGCCGGGGAGCTGTTTTTT. It codes for CASTPGGAGELFF.

The rearrangement joins TRBV6-5 to TRBJ2-1; D is ambiguous. The V end was cut by 0 bases, the J end by 8 bases, with 14 bases between. This CDR3 contains 15 residues. Germline lookup yields CDR1 MNHEY and CDR2 SVGAGI. DNA for the CDR3: TGTGCCAGCAGTTACTCTCTTGAGTCGGGTGATGAGCAGTTCTTC. Its protein product is CASSYSLESGDEQFF.

This clone occurred a few times. This chain links TRBV6-5 with TRBJ1-1, with TRBD1 identical over 7 bases. This CDR3 is 15 amino acids long. The junction had 7 bases not matched to a gene; V was cut back by 2 bases and J by 4 bases. In germline, CDR1 is MNHEY, CDR2 SVGAGI. The CDR3 spells CASSYSTGVTTEAFF. The CDR3 DNA is TGTGCCAGCAGTTACAGTACAGGGGTAACCACTGAAGCTTTCTTT.